This T cell receptor beta chain stems from a study of shared clonotypes between healthy human individuals. V shed 3 bases and J 2 bases; nucleotides not matched to a gene: 3. Germline V gene lookup returns CDR1 SGHNT and CDR2 YYREEE (reference sequence). The CDR3 has 14 residues. Partitioning of CD4+ cells yielded a CD45RA+ naive subset and a CD45RA-negative memory subset. Turning to this clone: Antigen specificity is unknown. Other DNA sequences of this sample code for an identical CDR3.

Here immunoSEQ multiplex PCR was the method, and the copy in TCRdb shows in-frame clones only, minus some. The repertoire holds 740,000 or so clones, with around 73% as singletons. Findings of the study overall: Of the naive CD4 clonotypes, roughly 5.5% were shared across four donors.

This chain uses TRBV5-4 with TRBJ1-2; 8 nucleotides align to TRBD1. The source material was memory CD4+ T cells sorted from blood. Subset of the sample: CD45RA-negative fraction. The receptor's source is a woman in her thirties in good health. The CDR3 bases are TGTGCCAGCAGCTCAGGACAGGGAAACTATGGCTACACCTTC. Protein: CASSSGQGNYGYTF. The full variable domain, in which reference TRBV5-4 and TRBJ1-2 provide the parts outside the CDR3, is ETGVTQSPTHLIKTRGQQVTLRCSSQSGHNTVSWYQQALGQGPQFIFQYYREEENGRGNFPPRFSGLQFPNYSSELNVNALELDDSALYLCASSSGQGNYGYTFGSGTRLTVV.